This T cell receptor (beta chain) emerged from a study of OX40 agonist ivuxolimab in advanced cancers. Study outcomes and limitations: Patients who responded partially at 0.1-3.0 mg/kg showed clonal expansion ranking among the lowest. There was clonal expansion of CD4+ and CD8+ blood T cells by week 6 at 0.1 to 3.0 mg/kg. Expanded clones tended on average to be more numerous among CD8+ T cells than CD4+.

The CDR3 has 14 residues. V dropped 6 bases and J dropped 1; count of bases not matched to a gene: 2. Per the germline V gene, CDR1 is KGHSH and CDR2 is LQKENI. The repertoire was sequenced with immunoSEQ multiplex PCR; TCRdb's copy has only in-frame clones and lacks some. The sample holds 55,000 to 65,000 clones; about nine tenths are singletons and the top ten take less than 0.85%. As concerns this clone: Its antigen is unidentified.

The sample consisted of CD4+ or CD8+ T cells sorted from blood, taken in a trial of the OX40 agonist ivuxolimab. This receptor was obtained from an adult with an advanced solid tumor such as melanoma, head and neck, liver or kidney cancer. The rearrangement joins TRBV18 to TRBJ2-3; 9 nucleotides agree with TRBD1. CDR3 loop: CASSRTGGTDTQYF. CDR3 DNA sequence: TGTGCCAGCTCGCGGACAGGGGGCACAGATACGCAGTATTTT.